These T cell receptor beta chains were read from a single sample in a study of spatial heterogeneity in lung cancer. Each CDR3 protein is one row after TCRdb ran MiXCR on the 5' RACE reads. The sample lists approximately 66,000 distinct CDR3 sequences, roughly 5.9% seen once, with roughly 15% in the top ten. This sample comprised PBMCs, obtained at surgery. Receptor source: a female donor with early-stage non-small cell lung cancer. The CDR3 runs from the conserved cysteine through the conserved F or W. D genes are given only for firm matches. Not every row has a clone size; where given, it reads once, few, many or a size class.

size | D | J | V | CDR3 | DNA
. | TRBD1 | TRBJ1-6 | TRBV27 | CASRGQVYNSPLHF | TGTGCCAGCAGAGGACAGGTCTATAATTCACCCCTCCACTTT
many | TRBD2 | TRBJ2-5 | TRBV5-1 | CASRAGAGGPQETQYF | TGCGCCAGCAGAGCCGGAGCGGGAGGGCCTCAAGAGACCCAGTACTTC
. | . | TRBJ1-4 | TRBV7-3 | CASSLTGRGEKLFF | TGTGCCAGCAGCTTAACCGGACGAGGGGAAAAACTGTTTTTT
many | TRBD2 | TRBJ2-1 | TRBV6-6 | CASCTGGGNEQFF | TGTGCCAGCTGTACGGGAGGAGGGAATGAGCAGTTCTTC
. | . | TRBJ1-1 | TRBV6-1 | CASPPGPGLNTEAFF | TGTGCCAGCCCTCCGGGGCCCGGGCTGAACACTGAAGCTTTCTTT
. | . | TRBJ1-3 | TRBV6-5 | CASSYMGAGNTIYF | TGTGCCAGCAGTTACATGGGGGCTGGAAACACCATATATTTT
. | . | TRBJ2-5 | TRBV6-1 | CASRPRGPETQYF | TGTGCCAGCAGGCCCCGGGGCCCAGAGACCCAGTACTTC
few | . | TRBJ2-7 | TRBV29-1 | CSVPGPNYEQYF | TGCAGCGTTCCGGGACCTAACTACGAGCAGTACTTC
. | TRBD2 | TRBJ2-7 | TRBV5-6 | CASSGTSGPPPYEQYF | TGTGCCAGCAGCGGGACTAGCGGGCCTCCTCCCTACGAGCAGTACTTC
few | . | TRBJ2-5 | TRBV19 | CASSISTSHYQETQYF | TGTGCCAGTAGTATTTCCACCTCGCACTATCAAGAGACCCAGTACTTC
few | . | TRBJ1-1 | TRBV7-9 | CASSTRQGQNTEAFF | TGTGCCAGCAGCACCCGGCAGGGCCAGAACACTGAAGCTTTCTTT
many | TRBD2 | TRBJ2-3 | TRBV20-1 | CSASPMSGGARDTQYF | TGCAGTGCTAGCCCGATGAGCGGGGGGGCTAGAGATACGCAGTATTTT
many | . | TRBJ1-6 | TRBV7-9 | CASTHPQGNSPLHF | TGTGCCAGCACCCATCCCCAGGGAAATTCACCCCTCCACTTT
many | TRBD1 | TRBJ1-5 | TRBV28 | CASHPTGGSQPQHF | TGTGCCAGTCACCCAACAGGGGGAAGTCAGCCCCAGCATTTT
many | . | TRBJ1-5 | TRBV28 | CASAQGSNNQPQHF | TGTGCCAGCGCCCAGGGATCTAACAATCAGCCCCAGCATTTT
many | . | TRBJ1-1 | TRBV6-4 | CASSAEENTEAFF | TGTGCCAGCAGTGCGGAGGAAAACACTGAAGCTTTCTTT
many | . | TRBJ1-2 | TRBV20-1 | CSATSYSTGPNYGYTF | TGCAGTGCTACGTCATATTCGACAGGACCTAACTATGGCTACACCTTC
many | . | TRBJ2-5 | TRBV5-1 | CASSFSDSEETQYF | TGCGCCAGCAGCTTTTCGGACTCAGAAGAGACCCAGTACTTC
many | . | TRBJ1-5 | TRBV20-1 | CSARPTPGMEPQHF | TGCAGTGCTAGGCCCACGCCGGGCATGGAGCCCCAGCATTTT
. | TRBD1 | TRBJ2-2 | TRBV20-1 | CSARDARGHTGELFF | TGCAGTGCTAGAGATGCCAGGGGGCACACCGGGGAGCTGTTTTTT
many | TRBD1 | TRBJ2-7 | TRBV10-2 | CASSESAGQGYEQYF | TGCGCCAGCAGTGAGTCGGCGGGACAGGGGTACGAGCAGTACTTC
few | . | TRBJ2-1 | TRBV28 | CASGTGDFYNEQFF | TGTGCCAGCGGGACCGGGGACTTTTACAATGAGCAGTTCTTC
many | TRBD2 | TRBJ2-1 | TRBV29-1 | CSVGLAGGPGRDEQFF | TGCAGCGTCGGACTAGCGGGAGGCCCTGGCAGGGATGAGCAGTTCTTC
many | . | TRBJ1-2 | TRBV28 | CASSRLGGSYTF | TGTGCCAGCAGTCGTTTAGGGGGTAGCTACACCTTC
many | TRBD2 | TRBJ2-1 | TRBV6-5 | CASSYWREGNEQFF | TGTGCCAGCAGTTACTGGAGGGAGGGAAATGAGCAGTTCTTC
few | TRBD2 | TRBJ2-1 | TRBV20-1 | CSARDMAGGNEQFF | TGCAGTGCTAGAGATATGGCGGGGGGCAATGAGCAGTTCTTC
few | TRBD1 | TRBJ1-1 | TRBV5-4 | CVSQGQDTEAFF | TGTGTTAGCCAGGGACAGGACACTGAAGCTTTCTTT
few | . | TRBJ2-3 | TRBV6-1 | CASSGIPLTRTSTDTQYF | TGTGCCAGCAGTGGGATCCCCTTAACTCGTACTAGCACAGATACGCAGTATTTT
many | . | TRBJ1-1 | TRBV20-1 | CSGTMNTEAFF | TGCAGTGGAACCATGAACACTGAAGCTTTCTTT
many | . | TRBJ1-6 | TRBV5-1 | CASSLGWVSDEDNSPLHF | TGCGCCAGCAGCTTGGGTTGGGTATCGGACGAAGATAATTCACCCCTCCACTTT
few | . | TRBJ2-5 | TRBV6-6 | CASRKPGQETQYF | TGTGCCAGCAGGAAACCGGGACAAGAGACCCAGTACTTC
. | . | TRBJ2-2 | TRBV9 | CASSVGGIRRNTGELFF | TGTGCCAGCAGCGTAGGTGGAATTAGGCGCAACACCGGGGAGCTGTTTTTT
. | . | TRBJ1-2 | TRBV19 | CASSLGALDYGYTF | TGTGCCAGTAGCCTCGGCGCGCTAGACTATGGCTACACCTTC
. | TRBD1 | TRBJ1-4 | TRBV4-2 | CASSQESIRRGPEKLFF | TGTGCCAGCAGCCAAGAATCAATTAGGAGGGGGCCTGAAAAACTGTTTTTT
many | TRBD1 | TRBJ2-1 | TRBV12-3/TRBV12-4 | CASSAGTGSHEQFF | TGTGCCAGCAGTGCCGGGACAGGGAGCCATGAGCAGTTCTTC